One and the same sample provided the 29 T cell receptor beta chains below, sequenced in a study of control samples from healthy donors and cancer patients. Repertoires were generated with immunoSEQ multiplex PCR, while TCRdb's copy carries only in-frame clones and drops some. There are 24,000 or so clones in the sample; just over 90% occur only once, and over 10% lies in the top ten. The specimen was PBMCs. Source of these receptors: a man aged 45 to 65 with lung cancer.

The chain carries TRBV7-2 and TRBJ1-6; D unclear. Trimming took 7 bases from V and 4 from J, leaving 14 bases between them. Germline lookup yields CDR1 SGHTA and CDR2 FQGNSA. The CDR3 covers 15 residues. The CDR3 sequence is CASIPYPPYNSPLHF. DNA of the CDR3: TGTGCCAGCATCCCCTACCCCCCATATAATTCACCCCTCCACTTT.

The chain carries TRBV6-2 or TRBV6-3 and TRBJ2-1, with TRBD2 identical over 7 bases. V lost 5 bases to trimming and J lost 8 bases; unmatched junction nucleotides: 12. Germline CDR1 is MNHEY and CDR2 is SVGEGT. This CDR3 region has 15 residues. In DNA, the CDR3 is TGTGCCAGCAGTCGGGGGGTATTCGGGGACGATGAGCAGTTCTTC. It specifies CASSRGVFGDDEQFF.

This clone was recorded only once. This chain connects TRBV7-8 to TRBJ2-7; tentatively, D is TRBD1 (6 bases). The germline V and J ends were trimmed by 4 bases and 0 bases, with 16 bases remaining between them. CDR1 SGHVS and CDR2 FQNEAQ come from the germline V gene. This CDR3 contains 16 residues. CDR3 sequence reads: CASSSEQGQISYEQYF. The CDR3 nucleotides are TGTGCCAGCAGCTCAGAGCAAGGACAGATCTCCTACGAGCAGTACTTC. Using reference TRBV7-8 and TRBJ2-7 for the parts outside the CDR3, the full variable domain is GAGVSQSPRYKVAKRGQDVALRCDPISGHVSLFWYQQALGQGPEFLTYFQNEAQLDKSGLPSDRFFAERPEGSVSTLKIQRTQQEDSAVYLCASSSEQGQISYEQYFGPGTRLTVT.

V usage is TRBV3-1 (or the pseudogene TRBV3-2) and J usage is TRBJ2-5; 13 bases are shared with TRBD2. CDR3 length: 16 residues. V lost 3 bases, J lost 0 bases, and 1 base stayed unmatched. CDR1 and CDR2 (germline): LGHDT, YNNKEL (reference sequence). This CDR3 reads CASSQGLAGYQETQYF. The CDR3, as DNA: TGTGCCAGCAGCCAGGGACTAGCGGGGTACCAAGAGACCCAGTACTTC.

This chain connects TRBV7-2 to TRBJ2-3, with 12 bases fitting TRBD2. V shed 3 bases, J shed 2 bases, and the junction held 3 bases outside the gene matches. The CDR3 loop spans 16 amino acids. Per the germline V gene, CDR1 is SGHTA and CDR2 is FQGNSA. The CDR3 DNA reads TGTGCCAGCAGCTTTCTAGCGGGGGGGAACACAGATACGCAGTATTTT. Translating gives CASSFLAGGNTDTQYF.

The chain combines TRBV12-3 or TRBV12-4 with TRBJ2-3; the D is unclear. This CDR3 has 13 amino acids. The V gene lost 2 bases and the J gene lost 3 bases, with 6 bases spanning the gap. The CDR3 loop is CASSLSVTDTQYF. CDR3 coding DNA: TGTGCCAGCAGTTTAAGCGTAACAGATACGCAGTATTTT.

This clone was picked up one time. The rearrangement links TRBV30 to TRBJ1-5; TRBD1 is a possible D gene (5 bases). V lost 0 bases and J lost 4, with 10 bases in between. The CDR3 consists of 14 residues. Germline V gives CDR1 GTSNPN, CDR2 SVGIG (reference sequence). In DNA, the CDR3 is TGTGCCTGGAGTGTATGGGGGTCAAATCAGCCCCAGCATTTT. Its translation is CAWSVWGSNQPQHF. The whole variable domain, remainder taken from reference TRBV30 and TRBJ1-5, is SQTIHQWPATLVQPVGSPLSLECTVEGTSNPNLYWYRQAAGRGLQLLFYSVGIGQISSEVPQNLSASRPQDRQFILSSKKLLLSDSGFYLCAWSVWGSNQPQHFGDGTRLSIL.

The rearrangement links TRBV18 to TRBJ2-1; tentatively, D is TRBD1 (6 bases). Germline values: CDR1 KGHSH, CDR2 LQKENI. The CDR3 runs 15 residues. V gave up 3 bases and J gave up 4 bases, with 13 bases separating them. CDR3 nucleotides: TGTGCCAGCTCACCGGACAGCTCGGGGTACAATGAGCAGTTCTTC. Amino acids: CASSPDSSGYNEQFF.

The chain uses TRBV27 and TRBJ1-2; 7 bases match TRBD1. The CDR3 consists of 15 residues. Per germline, CDR1 MNHEY and CDR2 SMNVEV (reference sequence). V was pared by 2 bases and J by 0 bases, with 3 bases of the junction left unmatched. The CDR3 DNA reads as TGTGCCAGCAGTTTACAGGGGGGAACTAACTATGGCTACACCTTC. Translated, it gives CASSLQGGTNYGYTF.

The chain carries TRBV19 and TRBJ2-5; possibly TRBD2 for D (5 bases). Germline V gene data show CDR1 as LNHDA and CDR2 as SQIVND (reference sequence). The CDR3 consists of 14 residues. The V end was cut by 5 bases, the J end by 5 bases, with 15 bases between. The DNA of the CDR3 is TGTGCCAGTAGTCCAAACCGGTCGGGGGAGACCCAGTACTTC. This sequence encodes CASSPNRSGETQYF.

As DNA, the CDR3 is TGTGTCATAAGGGGGAACACTGAAGCTTTCTTT. Protein product: CVIRGNTEAFF. The chain has TRBV28 and TRBJ1-1, with a weak D call TRBD1 (5 bases). The CDR3 totals 11 residues. Germline V gene data show CDR1 as MDHEN and CDR2 as SYDVKM.

The gene calls are TRBV2 and TRBJ2-3, with a tentative D call TRBD2 (6 bases). The CDR3 is 15 amino acids. Germline V gene sequence: CDR1 SNHLY, CDR2 FYNNEI. The germline V and J ends were trimmed by 3 bases and 2 bases, with 12 bases remaining between them. The CDR3 is CASSDGGLFTDTQYF. The CDR3 nucleotides read TGTGCCAGCAGTGATGGGGGGTTATTCACAGATACGCAGTATTTT.

This rearrangement joins TRBV7-6 to TRBJ1-1, with 7 bases matching TRBD1. The CDR3 has 13 residues. Germline V gene sequence: CDR1 SGHVS, CDR2 FNYEAQ. V dropped 6 bases and J dropped 4; count of bases not matched to a gene: 5. CDR3 DNA sequence: TGTGCCAGCAGACGTGACAGGGTCACTGAAGCTTTCTTT. It yields the protein CASRRDRVTEAFF.

This chain links TRBV12-3 or TRBV12-4 with TRBJ2-7, with 12 nucleotides matching TRBD1. Trimming at V came to 9 bases and at J to 12 bases, leaving 9 bases not matched to a gene. The CDR3 covers 12 residues. The CDR3 DNA is TGTGCCAGTGGGACAGGGGGCGGCGGGCGGTACTTC. Its protein is CASGTGGGGRYF.

The V gene is TRBV6-2 or TRBV6-3, the J gene TRBJ2-2; 9 bases match TRBD1. Germline V CDR1 and CDR2: MNHEY, SVGEGT. The CDR3 length is 19 residues. After removal of 2 bases from V and 4 bases from J, the junction contained 14 bases not matched to a gene. CDR3 in DNA: TGTGCCAGCAGTTACAATTCGAGACGGACAGGGGCGAGCACCGGGGAGCTGTTTTTT. It encodes CASSYNSRRTGASTGELFF.

With respect to this clone: One end of the junction fails to match germline, which may point to a read error. The rearrangement uses TRBV7-7 and TRBJ2-5, with 14 bases that match TRBD2. The germline V gene encodes CDR1 SSHAT and CDR2 FNYEAQ (reference sequence). The CDR3 has 16 amino acids. In DNA, the CDR3 is TGTGCTAGCAGTCTCGGACTAGCGGGGGGCTTGGAGACCCAGTACTTC. Translated, it gives CASSLGLAGGLETQYF.

The chain recombines TRBV6-1 with TRBJ2-3; D gene uncertain. Germline V CDR1 and CDR2: MNHNS, SASEGT. CDR3 size: 13 residues. V was shortened by 3 bases and J by 3 bases, with 7 bases between the two germline ends. Here the CDR3 DNA reads TGTGCCAGCAGTGACACACAGACAGATACGCAGTATTTT. The encoded protein is CASSDTQTDTQYF.

This chain uses TRBV7-2 with TRBJ1-4; perhaps TRBD1 as D (6 bases). V was pared by 5 bases and J by 8 bases, with 12 bases between. Germline loops: CDR1 SGHTA, CDR2 FQGNSA. The CDR3 loop spans 13 amino acids. CDR3 amino acids: CASSPGRGEKLFF. The DNA of the CDR3 is TGTGCCAGCAGCCCCGGCAGGGGAGAAAAACTGTTTTTT.

CDR3 nucleotide sequence: TGTGCCAGCAGGGGGTCGAGCAATCAGCCCCAGCATTTT. Translating gives CASRGSSNQPQHF. The V call is TRBV28, the J call TRBJ1-5; D is unclear. The CDR3 runs 13 residues. With 6 bases removed from V and 1 base from J, the gap between germline ends came to 7 bases. The germline V gene has CDR1 MDHEN and CDR2 SYDVKM. Full variable domain (remainder filled in from reference TRBV28 and TRBJ1-5): DVKVTQSSRYLVKRTGEKVFLECVQDMDHENMFWYRQDPGLGLRLIYFSYDVKMKEKGDIPEGYSVSREKKERFSLILESASTNQTSMYLCASRGSSNQPQHFGDGTRLSIL.

The rearrangement links TRBV6-2 or TRBV6-3 to TRBJ2-1, with 8 bases aligning to TRBD1. The germline V gene has CDR1 MNHEY and CDR2 SVGEGT. V shed 4 bases, J shed 6 bases, and the junction held 8 bases outside the gene matches. There are 15 residues in the CDR3. This chain's CDR3 is CASSSRQGWGNEQFF. The DNA for the CDR3 is TGTGCCAGCAGTTCTAGACAGGGGTGGGGCAATGAGCAGTTCTTC.

The V call is TRBV6-2 or TRBV6-3, the J call TRBJ2-5, with TRBD1 identical over 9 bases. V shed 6 bases and J 3 bases; nucleotides not matched to a gene: 8. The CDR3 covers 15 residues. Germline V gives CDR1 MNHEY, CDR2 SVGEGT. The CDR3 spells CASSQIGQGKETQYF. The CDR3 DNA sequence: TGTGCCAGCAGCCAGATCGGACAGGGGAAAGAGACCCAGTACTTC.

The CDR3 DNA reads as TGCAGCGTTGGGACAGGGGAAAGGTACGAGCAGTACTTC. This translates into CSVGTGERYEQYF. This sequence joins TRBV29-1 and TRBJ2-7; 9 positions match TRBD1. Germline V gene sequence: CDR1 SQVTM, CDR2 ANQGSEA. Germline trimming cut 4 bases from V and 4 bases from J; bases unmatched to any gene: 5. CDR3 length equals 13 residues.

This chain links TRBV4-1 with TRBJ1-1; tentatively, D is TRBD1 (6 bases). Deletions cut 5 bases from V and 4 bases from J, with 20 bases between. Germline CDR1 reads MGHRA; CDR2 reads YSYEKL. This CDR3 has 16 amino acids. CDR3 loop: CASSSWDTGALTEAFF. For the CDR3, the DNA is TGCGCCAGCAGCTCCTGGGACACGGGAGCTCTCACTGAAGCTTTCTTT.

This clone was counted once. The chain uses TRBV24-1 and TRBJ2-7, with 9 bases matching TRBD1. The CDR3 is 15 amino acids. After removal of 4 bases from V and 1 base from J, the junction contained 4 bases not matched to a gene. The germline V gene encodes CDR1 KGHDR and CDR2 SFDVKD. CDR3 sequence (DNA): TGTGCCACCAGTGAAGCGGGACAGGGTTCCTACGAGCAGTACTTC. This gives the protein CATSEAGQGSYEQYF.

A few counts support this clone. The chain recombines TRBV29-1 with TRBJ2-4, with a weak D call TRBD2 (6 bases). Germline V lookup: CDR1 SQVTM, CDR2 ANQGSEA. The CDR3 consists of 11 residues. Trimming removed 7 bases from V and 8 bases from J, with 12 bases in between. The CDR3 is CSAREVDIQYF. In nucleotides, the CDR3 is TGCAGCGCCAGGGAGGTAGACATTCAGTACTTC.

This chain joins TRBV20-1 and TRBJ2-5; 10 bases fit TRBD2. CDR3 length: 14 residues. Trimming at V came to 3 bases and at J to 3 bases, leaving 4 bases not matched to a gene. Germline lookup yields CDR1 DFQATT and CDR2 SNEGSKA (reference sequence). DNA of the CDR3: TGCAGTGCTAGTAGCGGGGGGATAGAAGAGACCCAGTACTTC. Its translation: CSASSGGIEETQYF.

CDR3 bases: TGTGCCAGCAGTACGCTCTACGAGCAGTACTTC. Protein sequence: CASSTLYEQYF. The gene calls are TRBV6-2 or TRBV6-3 and TRBJ2-7; D remains unclear. The CDR3 is 11 amino acids. Germline values: CDR1 MNHEY, CDR2 SVGEGT. The V and J ends lost 5 bases and 3 bases respectively, with 5 bases between them.

The chain combines TRBV12-3 or TRBV12-4 with TRBJ2-7; D possibly matches TRBD1 or TRBD2 (5 bases each). Trimming cost V 6 bases and J 4 bases, with 13 bases left between them. This CDR3 spans 13 amino acids. The CDR3 coding sequence is TGTGCCAGCAGCCGGGACGGGGTGTACGAGCAGTACTTC. Translation: CASSRDGVYEQYF.

This chain links TRBV27 with TRBJ1-1; D is undetermined. From germline, CDR1 is MNHEY and CDR2 SMNVEV (reference sequence). CDR3 length: 14 residues. Trimming removed 4 bases from V and 3 bases from J, with 12 bases in between. The CDR3 spells CASSSNSVYTEAFF. In DNA, the CDR3 is TGTGCCAGCAGTTCCAACAGCGTTTACACTGAAGCTTTCTTT.